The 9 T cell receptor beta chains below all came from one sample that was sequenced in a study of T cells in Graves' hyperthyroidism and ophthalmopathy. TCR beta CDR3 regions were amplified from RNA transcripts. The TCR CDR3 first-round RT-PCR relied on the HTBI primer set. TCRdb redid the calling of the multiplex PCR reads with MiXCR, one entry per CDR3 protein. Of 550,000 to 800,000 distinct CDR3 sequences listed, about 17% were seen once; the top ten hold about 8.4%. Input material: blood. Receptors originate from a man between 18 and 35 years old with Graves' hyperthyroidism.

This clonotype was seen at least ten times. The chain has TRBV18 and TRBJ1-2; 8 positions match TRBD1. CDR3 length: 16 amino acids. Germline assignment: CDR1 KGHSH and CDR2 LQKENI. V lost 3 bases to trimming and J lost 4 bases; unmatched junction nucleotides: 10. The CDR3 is CASSPDGQGYGYGYTF. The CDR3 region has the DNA TGTGCCAGCTCACCGGATGGACAGGGCTACGGCTATGGCTACACCTTC.

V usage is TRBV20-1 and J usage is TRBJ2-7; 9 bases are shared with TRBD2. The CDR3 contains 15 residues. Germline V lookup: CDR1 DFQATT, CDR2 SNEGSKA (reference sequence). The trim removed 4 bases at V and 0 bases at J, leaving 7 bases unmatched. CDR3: CSAIETSGSSYEQYF. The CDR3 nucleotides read TGCAGTGCTATCGAGACTAGCGGAAGCTCCTACGAGCAGTACTTC.

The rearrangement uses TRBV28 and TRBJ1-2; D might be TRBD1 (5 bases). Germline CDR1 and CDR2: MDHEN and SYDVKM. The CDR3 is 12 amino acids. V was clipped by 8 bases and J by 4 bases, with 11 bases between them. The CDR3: CASGGGIYGYTF. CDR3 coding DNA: TGTGCCAGCGGGGGGGGAATCTATGGCTACACCTTC.

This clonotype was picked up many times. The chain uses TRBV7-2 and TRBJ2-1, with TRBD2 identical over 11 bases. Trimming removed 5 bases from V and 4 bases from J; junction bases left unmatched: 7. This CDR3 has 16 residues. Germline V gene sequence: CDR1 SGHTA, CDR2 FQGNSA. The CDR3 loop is CASSGLAGGGYNEQFF. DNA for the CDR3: TGTGCCAGCAGCGGTCTAGCGGGAGGAGGTTACAATGAGCAGTTCTTC.

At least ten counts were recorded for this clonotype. The CDR3 spells CASSPSDRDSHEQYF. The CDR3 nucleotides are TGTGCCAGCAGTCCGAGCGACAGGGATTCCCACGAGCAGTACTTC. The chain has TRBV28 and TRBJ2-7; 7 bases align to TRBD1. This CDR3 is 15 amino acids long. V shed 5 bases, J shed 5 bases, and the junction held 12 bases outside the gene matches. The germline V gene has CDR1 MDHEN and CDR2 SYDVKM.

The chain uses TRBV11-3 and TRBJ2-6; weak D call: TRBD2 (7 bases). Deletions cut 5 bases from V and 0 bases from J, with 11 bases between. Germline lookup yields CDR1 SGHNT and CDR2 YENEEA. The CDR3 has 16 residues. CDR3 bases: TGTGCCAGCAGCCTGGGGGGGCTCTCTGGGGCCAACGTCCTGACTTTC. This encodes CASSLGGLSGANVLTF.

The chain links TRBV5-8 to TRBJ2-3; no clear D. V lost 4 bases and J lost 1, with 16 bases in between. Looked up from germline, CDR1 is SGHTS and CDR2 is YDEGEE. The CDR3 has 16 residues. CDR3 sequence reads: CASSPTDEGRTDTQYF. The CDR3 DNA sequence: TGTGCCAGCAGCCCGACGGATGAAGGTCGCACAGATACGCAGTATTTT.

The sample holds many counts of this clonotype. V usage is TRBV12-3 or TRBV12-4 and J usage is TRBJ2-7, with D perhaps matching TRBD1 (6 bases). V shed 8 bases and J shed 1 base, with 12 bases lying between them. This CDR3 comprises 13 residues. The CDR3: CASGATGSYEQYF. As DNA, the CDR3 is TGTGCCAGCGGCGCGACAGGATCCTACGAGCAGTACTTC.

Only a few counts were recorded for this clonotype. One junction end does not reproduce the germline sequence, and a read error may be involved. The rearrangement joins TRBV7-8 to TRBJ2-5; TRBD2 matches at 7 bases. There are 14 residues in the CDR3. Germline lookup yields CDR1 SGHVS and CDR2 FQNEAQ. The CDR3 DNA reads TGTGCCAGCAGCGAGCGGACTAGGCGAGAGGCCCAGTACTTC. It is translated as CASSERTRREAQYF.